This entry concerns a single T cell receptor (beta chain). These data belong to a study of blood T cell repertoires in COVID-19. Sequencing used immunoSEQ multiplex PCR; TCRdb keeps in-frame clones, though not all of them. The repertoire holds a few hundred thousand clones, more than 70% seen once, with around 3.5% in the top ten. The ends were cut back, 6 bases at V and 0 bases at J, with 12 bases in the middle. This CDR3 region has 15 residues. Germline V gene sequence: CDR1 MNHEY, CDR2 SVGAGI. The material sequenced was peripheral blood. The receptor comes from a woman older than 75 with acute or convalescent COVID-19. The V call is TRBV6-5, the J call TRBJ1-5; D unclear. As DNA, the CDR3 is TGTGCCAGCAGGCTGAGTATACTTAGCAATCAGCCCCAGCATTTT. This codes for CASRLSILSNQPQHF.